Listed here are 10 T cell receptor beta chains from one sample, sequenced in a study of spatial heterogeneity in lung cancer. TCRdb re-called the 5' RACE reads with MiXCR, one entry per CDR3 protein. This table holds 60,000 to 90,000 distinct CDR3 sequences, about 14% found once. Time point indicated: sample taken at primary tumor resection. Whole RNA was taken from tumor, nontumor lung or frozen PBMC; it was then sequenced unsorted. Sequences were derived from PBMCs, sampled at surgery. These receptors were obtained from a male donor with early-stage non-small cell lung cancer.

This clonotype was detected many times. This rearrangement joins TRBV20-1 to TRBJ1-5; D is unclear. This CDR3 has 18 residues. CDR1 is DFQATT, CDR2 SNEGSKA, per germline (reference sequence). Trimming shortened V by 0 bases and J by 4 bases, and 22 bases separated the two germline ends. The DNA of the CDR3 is TGCAGTGCTAGAGATCGAAGACGGGGTAGCGGGCGGAATCAGCCCCAGCATTTT. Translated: CSARDRRRGSGRNQPQHF.

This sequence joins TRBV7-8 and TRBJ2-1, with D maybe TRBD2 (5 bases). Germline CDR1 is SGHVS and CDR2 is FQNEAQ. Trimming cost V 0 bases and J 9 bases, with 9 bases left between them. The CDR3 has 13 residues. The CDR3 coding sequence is TGTGCCAGCAGCTTAGCGGGAGCTCGTGAGCAGTTCTTC. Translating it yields CASSLAGAREQFF.

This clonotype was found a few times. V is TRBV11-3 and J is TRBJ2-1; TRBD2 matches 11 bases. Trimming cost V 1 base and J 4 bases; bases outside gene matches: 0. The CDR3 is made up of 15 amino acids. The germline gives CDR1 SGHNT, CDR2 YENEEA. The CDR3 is CASSLGLAGYNEQFF. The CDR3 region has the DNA TGTGCCAGCAGCTTAGGACTAGCGGGATACAATGAGCAGTTCTTC.

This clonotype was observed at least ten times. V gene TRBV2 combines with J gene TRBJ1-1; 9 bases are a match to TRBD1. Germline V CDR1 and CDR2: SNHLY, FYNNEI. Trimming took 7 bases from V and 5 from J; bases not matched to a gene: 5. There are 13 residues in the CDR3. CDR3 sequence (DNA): TGTGCCAGCAAAGGGACAGGGAGTACTGAAGCTTTCTTT. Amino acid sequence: CASKGTGSTEAFF. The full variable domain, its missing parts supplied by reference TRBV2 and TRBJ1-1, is EPEVTQTPSHQVTQMGQEVILRCVPISNHLYFYWYRQILGQKVEFLVSFYNNEISEKSEIFDDQFSVERPDGSNFTLKIRSTKLEDSAMYFCASKGTGSTEAFFGQGTRLTVV.

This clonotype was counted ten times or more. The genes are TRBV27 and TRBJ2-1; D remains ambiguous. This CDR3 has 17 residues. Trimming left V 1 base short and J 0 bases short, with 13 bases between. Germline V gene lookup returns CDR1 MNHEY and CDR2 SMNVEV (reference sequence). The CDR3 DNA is TGTGCCAGCAGTTTATTATTTCAGGAATACTCCTACAATGAGCAGTTCTTC. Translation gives CASSLLFQEYSYNEQFF.

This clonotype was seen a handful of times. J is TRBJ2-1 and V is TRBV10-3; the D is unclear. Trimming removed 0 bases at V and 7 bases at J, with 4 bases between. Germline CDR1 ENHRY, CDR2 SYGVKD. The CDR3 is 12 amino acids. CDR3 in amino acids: CAISESRNEQFF. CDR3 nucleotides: TGTGCCATCAGTGAGTCTCGAAATGAGCAGTTCTTC.

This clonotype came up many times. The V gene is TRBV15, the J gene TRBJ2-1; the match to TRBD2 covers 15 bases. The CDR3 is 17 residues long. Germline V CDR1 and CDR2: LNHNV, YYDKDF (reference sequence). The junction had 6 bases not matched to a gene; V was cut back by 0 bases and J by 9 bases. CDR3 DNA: TGTGCCACCAGCAGAGACGGGGGACTAGCGGGAGGAGGTGAGCAGTTCTTC. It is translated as CATSRDGGLAGGGEQFF.

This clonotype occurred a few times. CDR3 residues: CASSLDRATEAFF. The CDR3 nucleotides are TGTGCCAGCAGCCTGGACAGGGCCACTGAAGCTTTCTTT. The chain uses TRBV13 and TRBJ1-1; 8 nucleotides align to TRBD1. V shed 5 bases and J 4 bases; nucleotides not matched to a gene: 3. Germline CDR1 PRHDT, CDR2 FYEKMQ (reference sequence). The CDR3 runs 13 residues.

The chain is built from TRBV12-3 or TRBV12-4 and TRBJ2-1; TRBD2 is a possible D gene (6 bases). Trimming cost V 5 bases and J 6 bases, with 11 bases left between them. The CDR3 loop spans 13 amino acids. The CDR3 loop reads CASSRSTSNEQFF. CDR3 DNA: TGTGCCAGCAGTAGATCGACTAGCAATGAGCAGTTCTTC.

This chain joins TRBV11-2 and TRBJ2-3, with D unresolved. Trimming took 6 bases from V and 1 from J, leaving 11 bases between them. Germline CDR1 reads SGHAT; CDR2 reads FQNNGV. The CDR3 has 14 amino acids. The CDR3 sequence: CASRFSRRTDTQYF. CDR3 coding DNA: TGTGCCAGCAGATTTAGCCGTCGCACAGATACGCAGTATTTT.